This T cell receptor (beta chain) derives from a study of blood T cell repertoires in COVID-19. Study in general: In each case, the material was cDNA or gDNA derived from T cells, B-cell-depleted T cells, or PBMCs.

This CDR3 spans 16 amino acids. Germline V gene sequence: CDR1 SGHVS, CDR2 FQNEAQ. V lost 5 bases to trimming and J lost 2 bases; unmatched junction nucleotides: 11. Authors' analysis steps: Estimates of nucleated cell counts were drawn from the amplification of reference gene primers. Profiled with immunoSEQ multiplex PCR; TCRdb holds only in-frame clones, not every one. The DNA gave D and trimming, while V, J and clone size come from that table. The table includes tens of thousands of clones, 68% detected once. The clonotype was recovered from a woman in her 70s with acute or convalescent COVID-19. This chain links TRBV7-8 with TRBJ2-7; 8 nucleotides match TRBD2. Sequenced input: peripheral blood. DNA of the CDR3: TGTGCCAGCAGCCCACACCCCACTAGCGGCGCCTACGAGCAGTACTTC. It translates to CASSPHPTSGAYEQYF. Drawing the rest from reference TRBV7-8 and TRBJ2-7, the complete variable domain is GAGVSQSPRYKVAKRGQDVALRCDPISGHVSLFWYQQALGQGPEFLTYFQNEAQLDKSGLPSDRFFAERPEGSVSTLKIQRTQQEDSAVYLCASSPHPTSGAYEQYFGPGTRLTVT.